The 17 T cell receptor beta chains below come from one sample, sequenced in a study of T cell changes during pregnancy in multiple sclerosis (dated by TCRdb to between 2018 and 2021). The method was the immunoSEQ multiplex PCR assay. TCRdb obtained this table from immuneACCESS and retained in-frame rearrangements with V and J assigned. These tables miss some clones; where compared with another copy, unresolved V genes account for less than half of the shortfall, and the remainder is unexplained. This sample lists under 75,000 clones; 75% to 95% were detected once. Almost 0.5% of the sample belongs to the ten largest clones. The source was CD4+ T cells from peripheral blood mononuclear cells, collected after pregnancy. All receptors derive from a female donor in good health, enrolled as a control in a pregnancy study.

This clone was observed once. This sequence joins TRBV27 and TRBJ1-2, with unresolved D. The CDR3 is 15 residues long. V lost 0 bases and J lost 5, with 13 bases in between. Per germline, CDR1 MNHEY and CDR2 SMNVEV (reference sequence). CDR3 loop: CASSLSERAPYGYTF. CDR3 nucleotides: TGTGCCAGCAGTTTATCAGAGAGGGCCCCTTATGGCTACACCTTC.

The rearrangement links TRBV25-1 to TRBJ1-1; no reliable D call. The germline V gene has CDR1 MGHDK and CDR2 SYGVNS. Trimming removed 3 bases at V and 3 bases at J, with 8 bases between. The CDR3 covers 13 residues. This CDR3 is CASSDLRDTEAFF. In nucleotides, the CDR3 is TGTGCCAGCAGTGACCTCCGAGACACTGAAGCTTTCTTT.

The CDR3 sequence: CATSRTTGSTEAFF. DNA of the CDR3: TGTGCCACCAGCAGAACAACAGGGAGCACTGAAGCTTTCTTT. This rearrangement joins TRBV15 to TRBJ1-1, with a weak D call TRBD1 (6 bases). The CDR3 loop spans 14 amino acids. V gave up 2 bases and J gave up 4 bases, with 11 bases separating them. From germline, CDR1 is LNHNV and CDR2 YYDKDF (reference sequence).

The gene calls are TRBV6-1 and TRBJ1-2; D is uncertain. The V gene lost 2 bases and the J gene lost 2 bases, with 6 bases spanning the gap. The CDR3 has 13 residues. Germline CDR1 and CDR2: MNHNS and SASEGT. CDR3 protein: CASSERENYGYTF. The DNA of the CDR3 is TGTGCCAGCAGTGAAAGGGAGAACTATGGCTACACCTTC.

The rearrangement links TRBV5-1 to TRBJ1-1, with D perhaps matching TRBD1 (5 bases). Between the trimmed V and J ends, which lost 4 bases and 3 bases, there was a span of 16 bases. The CDR3 spans 15 residues. The germline V gene encodes CDR1 SGHRS and CDR2 YFSETQ. CDR3 amino acids: CASSPDGQGDTEAFF. As DNA, the CDR3 is TGCGCCAGCAGCCCGGATGGGCAGGGTGACACTGAAGCTTTCTTT.

This sequence joins TRBV25-1 and TRBJ2-5; TRBD2 matches 10 bases. The CDR3 is 15 residues long. The trim removed 4 bases at V and 4 bases at J, leaving 6 bases unmatched. CDR1 is MGHDK, CDR2 SYGVNS, per germline. The CDR3: CASSVQAGGTETQYF. DNA of the CDR3: TGTGCCAGCAGTGTTCAAGCGGGGGGGACAGAGACCCAGTACTTC.

The chain carries TRBV7-3 and TRBJ2-2; unclear D gene. The CDR3 totals 16 residues. The V gene lost 2 bases and the J gene lost 0 bases, with 10 bases spanning the gap. The germline V gene encodes CDR1 SGHTA and CDR2 FQGTGA. The CDR3 coding sequence is TGTGCCAGCAGCTTAGGGCGCACCTCGAACACCGGGGAGCTGTTTTTT. This codes for CASSLGRTSNTGELFF.

The chain employs TRBV11-2 and TRBJ2-1; 7 positions agree with TRBD1. There are 17 residues in the CDR3. V gave up 5 bases and J gave up 6 bases; unmatched junction bases: 16. Germline V gene sequence: CDR1 SGHAT, CDR2 FQNNGV. The CDR3 is CASSRGVSRQGLNEQFF. The CDR3 nucleotides are TGTGCCAGCAGCCGCGGCGTATCGAGACAGGGTCTCAATGAGCAGTTCTTC.

The table lists this clone with a count of one. The chain is built from TRBV6-5 and TRBJ1-4; the D gene is possibly TRBD1 (6 bases). This CDR3 is built from 15 residues. The V gene lost 8 bases and the J gene lost 3 bases, with 16 bases spanning the gap. Germline assignment: CDR1 MNHEY and CDR2 SVGAGI. CDR3 region: CASRQVYSANEKLFF. CDR3 DNA: TGTGCCAGCCGACAGGTATACTCGGCTAATGAAAAACTGTTTTTT.

The chain combines TRBV5-1 with TRBJ1-1; D perhaps matches TRBD1 (5 bases). CDR3 length equals 14 residues. Germline CDR1 is SGHRS and CDR2 is YFSETQ. Trimming removed 4 bases at V and 10 bases at J, with 20 bases between. For the CDR3, the DNA is TGCGCCAGCAGCCCAATGGAGCCAGGGCTTTCAGCTTTCTTT. Translated, it gives CASSPMEPGLSAFF.

V gene TRBV10-2 combines with J gene TRBJ1-5; D is unresolved. The V gene lost 0 bases and the J gene lost 6 bases, with 15 bases spanning the gap. From germline, CDR1 is WSHSY and CDR2 SAAADI. The CDR3 sequence is 16 residues long. CDR3 sequence: CASSESGQVFIQPQHF. The CDR3 nucleotides read TGCGCCAGCAGTGAGTCGGGCCAGGTTTTTATTCAGCCCCAGCATTTT.

This clone turned up a few times. The chain employs TRBV7-8 and TRBJ1-5; possibly TRBD1 for D (6 bases). V lost 5 bases and J 7 bases, leaving 15 bases between the germline ends. The CDR3 totals 14 residues. Germline V CDR1 and CDR2: SGHVS, FQNEAQ. The CDR3 spells CASSPGQRNQPQHF. CDR3 bases: TGTGCCAGCAGCCCGGGACAACGTAACCAGCCCCAGCATTTT.

The rearrangement links TRBV7-9 to TRBJ1-1; perhaps TRBD1 as D (5 bases). This CDR3 is 16 amino acids long. V was clipped by 7 bases and J by 1 base, with 19 bases between them. Germline V gene sequence: CDR1 SEHNR, CDR2 FQNEAQ (reference sequence). The DNA for the CDR3 is TGTGCCAGCACGGTCAAGGGTAGGGGCGAGAACACTGAAGCTTTCTTT. Its translation: CASTVKGRGENTEAFF.

The CDR3 is CASRRDTTYNEQFF. CDR3 nucleotides: TGTGCCAGCCGCCGGGACACCACCTACAATGAGCAGTTCTTC. J is TRBJ2-1 and V is TRBV27; a possible D gene is TRBD1 (6 bases). Trimming pared 8 bases from V and 2 bases from J, leaving 13 bases between. Germline CDR1 MNHEY, CDR2 SMNVEV (reference sequence). This CDR3 is built from 14 residues.

This sequence joins TRBV7-8 and TRBJ1-6; D ambiguous. V dropped 1 base and J dropped 5 bases, with 6 bases sitting between them. CDR3 size: 14 residues. Germline V lookup: CDR1 SGHVS, CDR2 FQNEAQ. The CDR3 DNA reads TGTGCCAGCAGCTTAGGGCAGAATAATTCACCCCTCCACTTT. Translated, it gives CASSLGQNNSPLHF.

The chain combines TRBV7-9 with TRBJ2-6; D remains ambiguous. Trimming took off 3 bases at V and 4 bases at J, with 4 bases between the two ends. In germline, CDR1 is SEHNR, CDR2 FQNEAQ (reference sequence). This CDR3 has 13 residues. In DNA form, the CDR3 reads TGTGCCAGCAGCTTCCCAGGGGCCAACGTCCTGACTTTC. Translated, it gives CASSFPGANVLTF.

V usage is TRBV11-1 and J usage is TRBJ2-2, with 8 positions matching TRBD2. Germline values: CDR1 SGHAT, CDR2 FQDESV (reference sequence). This CDR3 spans 16 amino acids. V shed 4 bases and J 0 bases; nucleotides not matched to a gene: 4. CDR3 loop: CASSWGLGSNTGELFF. The CDR3 DNA follows: TGTGCCAGCAGCTGGGGACTAGGGTCGAACACCGGGGAGCTGTTTTTT. The variable domain in full, with the rest retrieved from reference TRBV11-1 and TRBJ2-2, is EAEVAQSPRYKITEKSQAVAFWCDPISGHATLYWYRQILGQGPELLVQFQDESVVDDSQLPKDRFSAERLKGVDSTLKIQPAELGDSAMYLCASSWGLGSNTGELFFGEGSRLTVL.